These T cell receptor beta chains were read from a single sample in a study of Ad26.COV2.S vaccination and SARS-CoV-2 variants. The method was immunoSEQ multiplex PCR; TCRdb's version includes in-frame clones alone and lacks a portion of them. The sample yields more than 400,000 clones, about 90% seen once. Sequenced here: peripheral blood, sampled in a trial of Ad26.COV2.S vaccine versus placebo. The source of these receptors is a person aged 18-65 years who received the Ad26.COV2.S COVID-19 vaccine or a placebo. The CDR3 runs from the conserved cysteine through the conserved F or W. Each record gives: D gene, J gene, V gene, clone size, CDR3 protein, CDR3 DNA. The D gene is left open where the match is weak. Some rows mark clone size as missing; the rest say once, few, many or name a class of expanded clone.

>NA|TRBJ2-3|TRBV5-6|NA
CASSLPGLDTQYF
TGTGCCAGCAGCTTGCCGGGTCTCGATACGCAGTATTTT
>NA|TRBJ1-2|TRBV18|NA
CASSPRQEAYGYTF
TGTGCCAGCTCACCGCGGCAGGAGGCCTATGGCTACACCTTC
>NA|TRBJ1-2|TRBV3-1/TRBV3-2|few
CASSQKWTMSLQALSRSYTF
TGTGCCAGCAGCCAAAAATGGACGATGTCGCTTCAGGCTCTGAGTAGGAGCTACACCTTC
>NA|TRBJ2-7|TRBV10-1|few
CASSESTGGHYEQYF
TGCGCCAGCAGTGAGTCGACGGGGGGCCACTACGAGCAGTACTTC
>NA|TRBJ2-5|TRBV5-6|NA
CASSFMETQYF
TGTGCCAGCAGCTTCATGGAGACCCAGTACTTC
>TRBD1|TRBJ1-2|TRBV7-2|NA
CASSPITQGARSYGYTF
TGTGCCAGCAGTCCTATCACACAGGGGGCGCGGAGCTATGGCTACACCTTC
>NA|TRBJ1-5|TRBV2|NA
CASSALGAEFYSNQPQHF
TGTGCCAGCAGTGCACTGGGGGCAGAATTCTATAGCAATCAGCCCCAGCATTTT
>NA|TRBJ2-1|TRBV14|NA
CASSQGTASYNEQFF
TGTGCCAGCAGCCAAGGGACAGCCTCCTACAATGAGCAGTTCTTC
>TRBD1|TRBJ1-1|TRBV19|NA
CASLEQGANTEAFF
TGTGCCAGTCTAGAACAGGGGGCGAACACTGAAGCTTTCTTT
>NA|TRBJ1-2|TRBV19|NA
CASNSPGGVDYGYTF
TGTGCCAGTAACTCCCCCGGGGGCGTGGACTATGGCTACACCTTC
>NA|TRBJ2-3|TRBV4-3|NA
CASSQDRARGGGISDTQYF
TGCGCCAGCAGCCAAGATAGGGCCAGGGGAGGGGGTATATCGGATACGCAGTATTTT
>NA|TRBJ1-3|TRBV6-5|NA
CASRKGSPGNTIYF
TGTGCCAGCAGGAAAGGGTCGCCTGGAAACACCATATATTTT
>NA|TRBJ1-2|TRBV28|once
CASSSGVRANYGYTF
TGTGCCAGCAGTTCAGGAGTGAGAGCTAACTATGGCTACACCTTC
>NA|TRBJ1-5|TRBV19|NA
CASSIEAWKNQPQHF
TGTGCCAGTAGTATAGAGGCATGGAAAAATCAGCCCCAGCATTTT
>TRBD2|TRBJ2-5|TRBV5-4|NA
CASSPGGEETQYF
TGTGCCAGCAGCCCCGGGGGGGAAGAGACCCAGTACTTC
>TRBD1|TRBJ1-6|TRBV4-1|NA
CASSAGTGDSPLHF
TGCGCCAGCAGCGCCGGGACAGGGGATTCACCCCTCCACTTT
>NA|TRBJ1-2|TRBV2|NA
CASSDGGPPHGYTF
TGTGCCAGCAGTGATGGGGGGCCCCCCCATGGCTACACCTTC
>NA|TRBJ1-2|TRBV3-1/TRBV3-2|NA
CASSSIGTDGYTF
TGTGCCAGCAGCAGCATCGGGACGGATGGCTACACCTTC
>NA|TRBJ2-7|TRBV6-1|NA
CASSELATSSSYEQYF
TGTGCCAGCAGTGAATTAGCGACTTCCAGCTCCTACGAGCAGTACTTC
>TRBD1|TRBJ1-1|TRBV9|NA
CASSVGMRDSMNTEAFF
TGTGCCAGCAGCGTAGGGATGAGGGACAGTATGAACACTGAAGCTTTCTTT
>NA|TRBJ2-2|TRBV7-2|NA
CASSLATSGELFF
TGTGCCAGCAGCTTAGCTACTAGCGGGGAGCTGTTTTTT
>TRBD2|TRBJ2-5|TRBV5-1|NA
CASNHKPMTVSGGDGETQYF
TGCGCCAGCAACCACAAGCCAATGACCGTGAGCGGGGGCGATGGGGAGACCCAGTACTTC
>NA|TRBJ2-1|TRBV19|NA
CASSIRGTGEQFF
TGTGCCAGTAGTATACGGGGAACCGGGGAGCAGTTCTTC
>NA|TRBJ1-5|TRBV6-5|NA
CASSYSGRVGQPQHF
TGTGCCAGCAGTTACTCGGGCAGGGTCGGACAGCCCCAGCATTTT
>NA|TRBJ1-5|TRBV7-8|NA
CASSYGTRDQPQHF
TGTGCCAGCAGCTACGGGACACGGGATCAGCCCCAGCATTTT
>TRBD1|TRBJ1-4|TRBV7-9|NA
CASSEGTGGEKLFF
TGTGCCAGCAGCGAAGGGACAGGGGGGGAAAAACTGTTTTTT
>TRBD1|TRBJ1-3|TRBV18|NA
CASSPRDRVVGNTIYF
TGTGCCAGCTCACCACGGGACAGGGTGGTTGGAAACACCATATATTTT
>NA|TRBJ2-1|TRBV4-3|NA
CASSQVFGETHYNEQFF
TGCGCCAGCAGCCAAGTTTTCGGGGAAACCCACTACAATGAGCAGTTCTTC
>NA|TRBJ2-7|TRBV30|NA
CAWARQPSNIYEQYF
TGTGCCTGGGCTCGACAGCCTTCAAATATCTACGAGCAGTACTTC
>NA|TRBJ2-7|TRBV19|once
CASSPTGAGTYEQYF
TGTGCCAGTAGTCCTACGGGGGCGGGGACCTACGAGCAGTACTTC